Listed below are T cell receptor beta chains from one sample, sequenced in a study of shared clonotypes between healthy human individuals. Generated by immunoSEQ multiplex PCR, the TCRdb table keeps only in-frame clones and is missing some. This table has about 2.4 million clones, more than 85% appearing once. Sequencing used naive CD4+ T cells from PBMCs. The receptor source for this set is a man younger than 35 in good health. Some clones in this sample may be carry-over from other donors' samples. CDR3s include the opening cysteine and the closing phenylalanine or tryptophan. The order of the fields is CDR3 protein, CDR3 DNA, clone size, D gene, J gene, V gene. The D gene is left open where the match is weak. For some rows the clone size is stated as once, few or many, or as a class when expanded; others skip it.

CDR3 protein: CASSLGGGTLNNEQFF; CDR3 DNA: TGTGCCAGCAGCTTAGGCGGAGGGACACTTAACAATGAGCAGTTCTTC; clone size: NA; D gene: NA; J gene: TRBJ2-1; V gene: TRBV5-4
CDR3 protein: CASSYSAGGFYEQYF; CDR3 DNA: TGTGCCAGCAGTTACTCGGCAGGGGGCTTCTACGAGCAGTACTTC; clone size: NA; D gene: TRBD1; J gene: TRBJ2-7; V gene: TRBV6-5
CDR3 protein: CASSQGQSTLFNTEAFF; CDR3 DNA: TGTGCCAGCAGCCAGGGACAGTCTACTCTCTTTAACACTGAAGCTTTCTTT; clone size: NA; D gene: TRBD1; J gene: TRBJ1-1; V gene: TRBV11-2
CDR3 protein: CASSVAGFTDTQYF; CDR3 DNA: TGTGCCAGCAGCGTCGCCGGCTTCACAGATACGCAGTATTTT; clone size: NA; D gene: NA; J gene: TRBJ2-3; V gene: TRBV9
CDR3 protein: CASSRTGGNEQFF; CDR3 DNA: TGTGCCAGCAGCAGGACAGGGGGGAATGAGCAGTTCTTC; clone size: NA; D gene: TRBD1; J gene: TRBJ2-1; V gene: TRBV7-3
CDR3 protein: CASSLGSSSYNEQFF; CDR3 DNA: TGCGCCAGCAGCTTGGGTTCCAGTTCCTACAATGAGCAGTTCTTC; clone size: once; D gene: NA; J gene: TRBJ2-1; V gene: TRBV5-1
CDR3 protein: CASSLGGSGNPAFGTF; CDR3 DNA: TGCGCCAGCAGCTTGGGAGGCTCGGGGAACCCAGCATTTGGTACCTTC; clone size: NA; D gene: NA; J gene: TRBJ1-2; V gene: TRBV5-1
CDR3 protein: CASNHGGGLGETQYF; CDR3 DNA: TGTGCCAGCAACCATGGCGGGGGATTGGGAGAGACCCAGTACTTC; clone size: NA; D gene: TRBD2; J gene: TRBJ2-5; V gene: TRBV9
CDR3 protein: CASIDPGGWYGYTF; CDR3 DNA: TGTGCCAGCATTGACCCAGGGGGCTGGTATGGCTACACCTTC; clone size: NA; D gene: TRBD1; J gene: TRBJ1-2; V gene: TRBV28
CDR3 protein: CSSGARDTEAFF; CDR3 DNA: TGCAGCTCAGGGGCCAGGGACACTGAAGCTTTCTTT; clone size: few; D gene: NA; J gene: TRBJ1-1; V gene: TRBV29-1
CDR3 protein: CASSLGRENIQYF; CDR3 DNA: TGTGCCAGCAGCTTAGGTAGAGAAAACATTCAGTACTTC; clone size: NA; D gene: NA; J gene: TRBJ2-4; V gene: TRBV7-3
CDR3 protein: CASSLEERLEQFF; CDR3 DNA: TGTGCCAGCAGCTTGGAAGAGCGACTTGAGCAGTTCTTC; clone size: NA; D gene: NA; J gene: TRBJ2-1; V gene: TRBV5-4
CDR3 protein: CTSSLEGLAAQETQYF; CDR3 DNA: TGCACCAGCAGCTTGGAAGGACTAGCGGCCCAAGAGACCCAGTACTTC; clone size: NA; D gene: TRBD2; J gene: TRBJ2-5; V gene: TRBV5-1
CDR3 protein: CASSLGPFPDTGELFF; CDR3 DNA: TGCGCCAGCAGCTTGGGTCCTTTCCCCGACACCGGGGAGCTGTTTTTT; clone size: NA; D gene: NA; J gene: TRBJ2-2; V gene: TRBV5-1
CDR3 protein: CASSPPGVGATEAFF; CDR3 DNA: TGTGCCAGCTCACCACCAGGTGTCGGGGCCACTGAAGCTTTCTTT; clone size: NA; D gene: NA; J gene: TRBJ1-1; V gene: TRBV18
CDR3 protein: CASSEGREFWEKLFF; CDR3 DNA: TGTGCCAGCAGTGAAGGCAGGGAGTTTTGGGAAAAACTGTTTTTT; clone size: NA; D gene: NA; J gene: TRBJ1-4; V gene: TRBV6-1
CDR3 protein: CASRPGGTNEKLFF; CDR3 DNA: TGCGCCAGCAGACCAGGGGGCACTAATGAAAAACTGTTTTTT; clone size: NA; D gene: TRBD1; J gene: TRBJ1-4; V gene: TRBV5-1
CDR3 protein: CASSILTRGTSYNEQFF; CDR3 DNA: TGCGCCAGCAGCATATTAACCCGGGGGACGTCCTACAATGAGCAGTTCTTC; clone size: NA; D gene: NA; J gene: TRBJ2-1; V gene: TRBV5-1
CDR3 protein: CSVDRGRGNYNEQFF; CDR3 DNA: TGCAGCGTTGATCGGGGCAGGGGGAATTACAATGAGCAGTTCTTC; clone size: NA; D gene: TRBD1; J gene: TRBJ2-1; V gene: TRBV29-1
CDR3 protein: CASGRVGADTQYF; CDR3 DNA: TGTGCCAGCGGCAGGGTGGGCGCAGATACGCAGTATTTT; clone size: NA; D gene: NA; J gene: TRBJ2-3; V gene: TRBV7-9
CDR3 protein: CASSIGQGGETQYF; CDR3 DNA: TGTGCCAGCAGCATCGGACAGGGGGGGGAGACCCAGTACTTC; clone size: once; D gene: TRBD1; J gene: TRBJ2-5; V gene: TRBV2
CDR3 protein: CASSSWGTLEQYF; CDR3 DNA: TGTGCCAGCAGCTCCTGGGGGACCCTCGAGCAGTACTTC; clone size: NA; D gene: NA; J gene: TRBJ2-7; V gene: TRBV13
CDR3 protein: CASGPPGGAEAFF; CDR3 DNA: TGTGCTAGTGGTCCTCCAGGGGGCGCTGAAGCTTTCTTT; clone size: NA; D gene: TRBD1; J gene: TRBJ1-1; V gene: TRBV12-5
CDR3 protein: CSAAPDGNTEAFF; CDR3 DNA: TGCAGCGCCGCACCGGACGGGAACACTGAAGCTTTCTTT; clone size: few; D gene: NA; J gene: TRBJ1-1; V gene: TRBV29-1
CDR3 protein: CASSPTGGASYGYTF; CDR3 DNA: TGTGCCAGCAGCCCGACAGGGGGGGCCAGCTATGGCTACACCTTC; clone size: NA; D gene: TRBD1; J gene: TRBJ1-2; V gene: TRBV7-9
CDR3 protein: CASSPLAGGSFLADTQYF; CDR3 DNA: TGTGCCAGCAGCCCCCTAGCGGGAGGGAGCTTCTTAGCAGATACGCAGTATTTT; clone size: NA; D gene: TRBD2; J gene: TRBJ2-3; V gene: TRBV7-3
CDR3 protein: CASSQDWTRYYGYTF; CDR3 DNA: TGTGCCAGCAGCCAAGATTGGACACGATACTATGGCTACACCTTC; clone size: NA; D gene: NA; J gene: TRBJ1-2; V gene: TRBV4-2
CDR3 protein: CATSRVREWSYEQYF; CDR3 DNA: TGTGCCACCAGCAGAGTTCGGGAGTGGTCCTACGAGCAGTACTTC; clone size: NA; D gene: NA; J gene: TRBJ2-7; V gene: TRBV15
CDR3 protein: CASSLGQYGYTF; CDR3 DNA: TGTGCCAGCAGTTTAGGGCAATATGGCTACACCTTC; clone size: NA; D gene: NA; J gene: TRBJ1-2; V gene: TRBV28
CDR3 protein: CASRNRVGSYEQYF; CDR3 DNA: TGTGCCAGCAGGAATAGAGTAGGGTCCTACGAGCAGTACTTC; clone size: NA; D gene: NA; J gene: TRBJ2-7; V gene: TRBV6-6
CDR3 protein: CASSQKATYNEQFF; CDR3 DNA: TGTGCCAGCAGCCAAAAGGCGACGTACAATGAGCAGTTCTTC; clone size: NA; D gene: NA; J gene: TRBJ2-1; V gene: TRBV7-9
CDR3 protein: CASSPGARETQYF; CDR3 DNA: TGTGCCAGCAGCCCTGGGGCACGGGAGACCCAGTACTTC; clone size: NA; D gene: NA; J gene: TRBJ2-5; V gene: TRBV7-3
CDR3 protein: CASSGTGSGNQPQHF; CDR3 DNA: TGTGCCAGCAGCGGGACGGGTTCGGGCAATCAGCCCCAGCATTTT; clone size: NA; D gene: NA; J gene: TRBJ1-5; V gene: TRBV2
CDR3 protein: CASSGLAGVSPQYF; CDR3 DNA: TGTGCCAGCAGCGGACTAGCGGGAGTGTCGCCGCAGTATTTT; clone size: NA; D gene: TRBD2; J gene: TRBJ2-3; V gene: TRBV5-8
CDR3 protein: CASSSPLSQPQHF; CDR3 DNA: TGTGCCAGCAGTTCCCCCTTATCTCAGCCCCAGCATTTT; clone size: NA; D gene: NA; J gene: TRBJ1-5; V gene: TRBV6-6
CDR3 protein: CASRGTAKNIQYF; CDR3 DNA: TGTGCCAGTCGGGGGACAGCCAAAAACATTCAGTACTTC; clone size: NA; D gene: NA; J gene: TRBJ2-4; V gene: TRBV27
CDR3 protein: CASSYVKNQPQHF; CDR3 DNA: TGTGCCAGCAGTTACGTCAAGAATCAGCCCCAGCATTTT; clone size: NA; D gene: NA; J gene: TRBJ1-5; V gene: TRBV6-5
CDR3 protein: CASSFAPSSYNEQFF; CDR3 DNA: TGTGCCAGCAGCTTCGCCCCCAGCTCCTACAATGAGCAGTTCTTC; clone size: NA; D gene: NA; J gene: TRBJ2-1; V gene: TRBV13
CDR3 protein: CASSDQRRQLYSNQPQHF; CDR3 DNA: TGTGCCAGCAGTGATCAGAGGCGTCAACTCTATAGCAATCAGCCCCAGCATTTT; clone size: once; D gene: NA; J gene: TRBJ1-5; V gene: TRBV6-1
CDR3 protein: CASSRGQINSPLHF; CDR3 DNA: TGTGCCAGCAGCCGGGGACAGATTAATTCACCCCTCCACTTT; clone size: once; D gene: TRBD1; J gene: TRBJ1-6; V gene: TRBV6-5
CDR3 protein: CASSGQANTEAFF; CDR3 DNA: TGTGCCAGTTCCGGACAGGCGAACACTGAAGCTTTCTTT; clone size: once; D gene: TRBD1; J gene: TRBJ1-1; V gene: TRBV18
CDR3 protein: CASSVETNTGELFF; CDR3 DNA: TGTGCCAGCAGCGTGGAAACAAACACCGGGGAGCTGTTTTTT; clone size: NA; D gene: NA; J gene: TRBJ2-2; V gene: TRBV9
CDR3 protein: CASSPTFGYTF; CDR3 DNA: TGTGCCAGCAGCCCAACGTTCGGCTACACCTTC; clone size: few; D gene: NA; J gene: TRBJ1-2; V gene: TRBV6-1
CDR3 protein: CASSLGSVGLAVTYNEQFF; CDR3 DNA: TGTGCCAGCAGCTTAGGCTCCGTTGGACTAGCGGTTACCTACAATGAGCAGTTCTTC; clone size: NA; D gene: TRBD2; J gene: TRBJ2-1; V gene: TRBV11-3
CDR3 protein: CATSSEGTEAFF; CDR3 DNA: TGTGCCACCAGCAGTGAGGGGACTGAAGCTTTCTTT; clone size: NA; D gene: NA; J gene: TRBJ1-1; V gene: TRBV15
CDR3 protein: CASSLRGLGTGELFF; CDR3 DNA: TGTGCCAGCAGCTTACGAGGACTGGGCACCGGGGAGCTGTTTTTT; clone size: NA; D gene: NA; J gene: TRBJ2-2; V gene: TRBV11-3
CDR3 protein: CASSATANYGYTF; CDR3 DNA: TGTGCCAGCAGCGCGACAGCTAACTATGGCTACACCTTC; clone size: NA; D gene: NA; J gene: TRBJ1-2; V gene: TRBV5-4
CDR3 protein: CASSLEGRGPYGYTF; CDR3 DNA: TGTGCCAGCAGCTTGGAGGGCAGGGGGCCGTATGGCTACACCTTC; clone size: NA; D gene: TRBD1; J gene: TRBJ1-2; V gene: TRBV5-6
CDR3 protein: CASKLLAGVGDEQFF; CDR3 DNA: TGCGCCAGCAAACTACTAGCGGGAGTTGGGGATGAGCAGTTCTTC; clone size: NA; D gene: TRBD2; J gene: TRBJ2-1; V gene: TRBV5-1
CDR3 protein: CASARSRQYF; CDR3 DNA: TGTGCCAGCGCGAGGTCCCGGCAGTACTTC; clone size: few; D gene: NA; J gene: TRBJ2-7; V gene: TRBV28
CDR3 protein: CASTTGRSNQPQHF; CDR3 DNA: TGTGCCAGCACCACGGGGAGGAGCAATCAGCCCCAGCATTTT; clone size: NA; D gene: NA; J gene: TRBJ1-5; V gene: TRBV6-6
CDR3 protein: CASSFVEKLFF; CDR3 DNA: TGTGCCAGCAGCTTTGTTGAAAAACTGTTTTTT; clone size: NA; D gene: NA; J gene: TRBJ1-4; V gene: TRBV7-9
CDR3 protein: CASRPSAGGLGGYTF; CDR3 DNA: TGTGCCAGCAGGCCAAGCGCCGGAGGTTTGGGTGGCTACACCTTC; clone size: NA; D gene: NA; J gene: TRBJ1-2; V gene: TRBV28
CDR3 protein: CASTMGTSQETQYF; CDR3 DNA: TGCGCCAGCACCATGGGGACATCTCAAGAGACCCAGTACTTC; clone size: NA; D gene: NA; J gene: TRBJ2-5; V gene: TRBV5-1
CDR3 protein: CASSPPGTGVNQPQHF; CDR3 DNA: TGTGCCAGCTCACCTCCCGGGACAGGGGTCAATCAGCCCCAGCATTTT; clone size: NA; D gene: TRBD1; J gene: TRBJ1-5; V gene: TRBV18
CDR3 protein: CASTTSGPYNEKLFF; CDR3 DNA: TGTGCCAGCACCACATCCGGGCCTTATAATGAAAAACTGTTTTTT; clone size: NA; D gene: NA; J gene: TRBJ1-4; V gene: TRBV28
CDR3 protein: CASSLMPSGRSSSYNEQFF; CDR3 DNA: TGTGCCAGCAGCTTAATGCCTAGCGGGAGGTCGAGCTCCTACAATGAGCAGTTCTTC; clone size: NA; D gene: TRBD2; J gene: TRBJ2-1; V gene: TRBV7-8
CDR3 protein: CASSVMPGQSNTEAFF; CDR3 DNA: TGCGCCAGCAGCGTGATGCCGGGACAGTCAAACACTGAAGCTTTCTTT; clone size: NA; D gene: TRBD1; J gene: TRBJ1-1; V gene: TRBV5-1